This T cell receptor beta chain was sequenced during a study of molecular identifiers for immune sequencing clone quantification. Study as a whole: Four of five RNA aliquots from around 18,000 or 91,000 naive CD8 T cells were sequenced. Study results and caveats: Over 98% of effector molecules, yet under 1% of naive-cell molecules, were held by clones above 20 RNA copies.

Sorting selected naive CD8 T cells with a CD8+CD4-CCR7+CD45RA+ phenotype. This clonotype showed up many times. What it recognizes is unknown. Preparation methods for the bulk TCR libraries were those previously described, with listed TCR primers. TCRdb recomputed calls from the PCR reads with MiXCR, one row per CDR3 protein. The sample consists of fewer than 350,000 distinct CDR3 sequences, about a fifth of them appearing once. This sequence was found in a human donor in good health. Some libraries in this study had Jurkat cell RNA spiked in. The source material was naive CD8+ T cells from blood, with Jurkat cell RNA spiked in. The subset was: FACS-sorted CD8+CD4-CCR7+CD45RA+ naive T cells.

The DNA for the CDR3 is TGTGCCAGCAGCCGGGGACAGGGCAACGAGCAGTACTTC. Translated: CASSRGQGNEQYF. J is TRBJ2-7 and V is TRBV7-9, with 9 bases lining up with TRBD1. Losses at the gene ends were 5 bases for V and 5 bases for J; bases not matched to a gene: 4. CDR3 length equals 13 residues. Germline CDR1 SEHNR, CDR2 FQNEAQ (reference sequence).